This is a list of T cell receptor beta chains from one sample in a study of blood T cell repertoires in COVID-19. Profiling relied on immunoSEQ multiplex PCR, and the TCRdb table lists in-frame clones only, not all of them. The sample includes roughly 150,000 clones, more than 65% seen only once; the top ten take about 7.8%. Source material: peripheral blood. These TCRs come from a woman aged 45-65 years in a cohort sampled during active or convalescent COVID-19. Each CDR3 is given with its conserved first and last residue. A D gene is named only where the DNA matches it firmly. Only some rows state a clone size, as once, few, many or a class for expanded clones.

V gene	clone size	D gene	J gene	CDR3 length	CDR3 DNA	CDR3 protein
TRBV10-3	-	-	TRBJ2-3	15	TGTGCCATCAGTGAGTTGCAGGAGGCCACAGATACGCAGTATTTT	CAISELQEATDTQYF
TRBV10-3	-	-	TRBJ1-3	14	TGTGCCATCAGCACAGGGTTAGCTGGAAACACCATATATTTT	CAISTGLAGNTIYF
TRBV7-9	-	-	TRBJ2-3	17	TGTGCCAGCAGCTTACGATGGCGGCAGAACTCGGGAGATACGCAGTATTTT	CASSLRWRQNSGDTQYF
TRBV11-2	-	-	TRBJ1-2	14	TGTGCCAGCAGCTTATCAGGGATGGGCTATGGCTACACCTTC	CASSLSGMGYGYTF
TRBV7-2	-	-	TRBJ1-2	14	TGTGCCAGCAGCTTAGGAGGTGCGAGCTATGGCTACACCTTC	CASSLGGASYGYTF
TRBV4-3	once	TRBD2	TRBJ2-2	17	TGCGCCAGCAGCCATCGAGCGGGGGGCCGAAACACCGGGGAGCTGTTTTTT	CASSHRAGGRNTGELFF
TRBV6-5	-	TRBD1	TRBJ1-1	13	TGTGCCAGCAGCCGACAGGGAAGGACTGAAGCTTTCTTT	CASSRQGRTEAFF
TRBV14	once	TRBD2	TRBJ2-5	14	TGTGCCAGCAGTCGCGGGGGGAACCAAGAGACCCAGTACTTC	CASSRGGNQETQYF
TRBV6-5	-	TRBD2	TRBJ2-5	15	TGTGCCAGCAGCCCACTAGCGGGGGGGCAAGAGACCCAGTACTTC	CASSPLAGGQETQYF
TRBV10-3	once	TRBD2	TRBJ2-3	17	TGTGCCATCAGTGTAAACGCCCCGGGACTAGGCGTTGATACGCAGTATTTT	CAISVNAPGLGVDTQYF
TRBV27	large	TRBD2	TRBJ2-1	13	TGTGCCAGCAGTCCGACCCTAGCGGGTGAGCAGTTCTTC	CASSPTLAGEQFF
TRBV5-1	-	-	TRBJ1-6	21	TGCGCCAGCAGCTTGGCGAATAGGCCTCCCAGGAAGAGATCCTATAATTCACCCCTCCACTTT	CASSLANRPPRKRSYNSPLHF
TRBV6-5	once	-	TRBJ1-3	14	TGTGCCAGCACGGCGGGCGGGATATCAAACACCATATATTTT	CASTAGGISNTIYF
TRBV19	-	-	TRBJ1-4	14	TGTGCCAGTAGTCGGGAAGCAACTAATGAAAAACTGTTTTTT	CASSREATNEKLFF
TRBV27	-	-	TRBJ2-3	16	TGTGCCAGCAGTTTATGGGGGGGGCGGGTTGGAGATACGCAGTATTTT	CASSLWGGRVGDTQYF
TRBV19	-	-	TRBJ2-2	19	TGTGCCAGTAGCCTGCCCGATGGGGGCGGTAAGGTATACACCGGGGAGCTGTTTTTT	CASSLPDGGGKVYTGELFF
TRBV3-1/TRBV3-2	once	-	TRBJ2-7	13	TGTGCCAGCAGCCAGTCCGAGGACTACGAGCAGTACTTC	CASSQSEDYEQYF
TRBV27	-	-	TRBJ1-2	15	TGTGCCAGCAGTTTAAGATCCCCGGACTTCTATGGCTACACCTTC	CASSLRSPDFYGYTF
TRBV3-1/TRBV3-2	-	-	TRBJ1-1	15	TGTGCCAGCAGCCAGAGGGCGGCCCTGAACACTGAAGCTTTCTTT	CASSQRAALNTEAFF
TRBV7-9	-	-	TRBJ2-5	14	TGTGCCAGCAGCTTCTTAAGCTCACAAGAGACCCAGTACTTC	CASSFLSSQETQYF
TRBV6-8	-	TRBD1	TRBJ1-3	15	TGTGCCAGCAGTAGCGCCGGGACAGGGTGGGACACCATATATTTT	CASSSAGTGWDTIYF
TRBV11-2	-	TRBD2	TRBJ2-2	15	TGTGCCAGCAGCTTCAGCGGGGGGGCCCTCGGGGAGCTGTTTTTT	CASSFSGGALGELFF